The rows below give T cell receptor beta chains drawn from one sample of a study of blood T cell repertoires in COVID-19. Clones were read by immunoSEQ multiplex PCR, and TCRdb kept only the in-frame ones, dropping some. This table holds hundreds of thousands of clones, about nine tenths found once. Sequencing used peripheral blood. These receptors all stem from a woman aged 25-40 years with COVID-19, enrolled during active disease. The CDR3 runs from the conserved cysteine through the conserved F or W. The D gene is left open where the match is weak. The size of a clone is reported for some rows only, either as once, few or many, or as a class for expanded clones.

>TRBV5-1|NA|TRBJ1-6|NA
CASSLASSSYNSPLHF
TGCGCCAGCAGCTTGGCGTCCAGCTCCTATAATTCACCCCTCCACTTT
>TRBV5-1|NA|TRBJ2-1|NA
CASSLGAGANEQFF
TGCGCCAGCAGCTTGGGGGCAGGGGCCAATGAGCAGTTCTTC
>TRBV6-1|TRBD2|TRBJ2-1|NA
CASSELSGGAYNEQFF
TGTGCCAGCAGTGAACTTAGCGGGGGGGCCTACAATGAGCAGTTCTTC
>TRBV4-1|NA|TRBJ1-2|NA
CASSQEWPRGFYGYTF
TGCGCCAGCAGCCAAGAATGGCCGCGGGGGTTCTATGGCTACACCTTC
>TRBV19|TRBD1|TRBJ1-2|few
CASSHPGGYGYTF
TGTGCCAGTAGCCATCCAGGGGGCTATGGCTACACCTTC
>TRBV19|NA|TRBJ1-4|NA
CASSITAVTNEKLFF
TGTGCCAGTAGTATTACAGCCGTAACTAATGAAAAACTGTTTTTT
>TRBV3-1/TRBV3-2|NA|TRBJ1-1|NA
CASSQDREYGTEAFF
TGTGCCAGCAGCCAAGACAGGGAATATGGGACTGAAGCTTTCTTT
>TRBV2|NA|TRBJ2-1|NA
CASSEVGRAYNEQFF
TGTGCCAGCAGTGAAGTTGGGAGAGCCTACAATGAGCAGTTCTTC
>TRBV7-9|NA|TRBJ2-7|NA
CASSSSSYEQYF
TGTGCCAGCAGCTCTAGCTCCTACGAGCAGTACTTC
>TRBV6-5|TRBD1|TRBJ2-5|NA
CASSYSFTGEETQYF
TGTGCCAGCAGTTACTCGTTCACAGGGGAGGAGACCCAGTACTTC
>TRBV7-9|TRBD1|TRBJ2-3|NA
CASSYGTGLDTQYF
TGTGCCAGCAGCTACGGGACAGGGCTGGATACGCAGTATTTT
>TRBV28|TRBD1|TRBJ1-2|NA
CASSSPGGGPYSGYGYTF
TGTGCCAGCAGTTCTCCAGGAGGGGGCCCCTATTCTGGCTATGGCTACACCTTC
>TRBV28|NA|TRBJ1-1|NA
CASSLLVSLNTEAFF
TGTGCCAGCAGTTTATTGGTCAGTCTGAACACTGAAGCTTTCTTT
>TRBV6-6|NA|TRBJ1-2|NA
CASSDKTVRRYGYTF
TGTGCCAGCAGTGATAAGACAGTGAGGCGCTATGGCTACACCTTC
>TRBV12-3/TRBV12-4|NA|TRBJ2-7|many
CASSLNQDYEQYF
TGTGCCAGCAGTTTAAATCAGGACTACGAGCAGTACTTC
>TRBV6-5|TRBD1|TRBJ1-1|NA
CASSIATGGADEAFF
TGTGCCAGCAGTATCGCCACAGGGGGCGCAGATGAAGCTTTCTTT
>TRBV6-5|NA|TRBJ1-1|NA
CASSYTPGLNTEAFF
TGTGCCAGCAGTTATACTCCCGGTTTGAACACTGAAGCTTTCTTT
>TRBV27|TRBD1|TRBJ1-6|NA
CATKTGADSPLHF
TGTGCCACCAAGACAGGGGCCGACTCACCCCTCCACTTT
>TRBV9|NA|TRBJ2-3|NA
CASSAQLATTDTQYF
TGTGCCAGCAGCGCCCAGCTAGCGACAACAGATACGCAGTATTTT
>TRBV6-1|NA|TRBJ1-2|few
CASSENIPGGGDYGYTF
TGTGCCAGCAGTGAAAACATTCCCGGTGGGGGGGACTATGGCTACACCTTC
>TRBV7-2|TRBD1|TRBJ2-3|NA
CASSPHRTGLSTDTQYF
TGTGCCAGCAGCCCACACCGGACAGGGCTCAGCACAGATACGCAGTATTTT
>TRBV5-1|NA|TRBJ1-2|NA
CASSLGAEGGYTF
TGCGCCAGCAGCTTGGGCGCGGAGGGTGGCTACACCTTC
>TRBV4-1|TRBD1|TRBJ2-7|NA
CASSPGQGTNEQYF
TGCGCCAGCAGCCCGGGACAGGGAACTAACGAGCAGTACTTC
>TRBV7-9|TRBD2|TRBJ2-7|NA
CASSSLRGGGRPYEQYF
TGTGCCAGCAGCTCACTTCGGGGGGGCGGTCGACCCTACGAGCAGTACTTC
>TRBV15|NA|TRBJ1-5|NA
CATRNGGLGGNQPQHF
TGTGCCACCAGGAACGGTGGGTTAGGGGGTAATCAGCCCCAGCATTTT
>TRBV7-2|TRBD1|TRBJ2-1|NA
CASSSDGTGEDNEQFF
TGTGCCAGCAGCTCGGACGGGACAGGGGAGGACAATGAGCAGTTCTTC
>TRBV2|NA|TRBJ2-3|NA
CASSLKWDWGTDTQYF
TGTGCCAGCAGCCTAAAGTGGGACTGGGGCACAGATACGCAGTATTTT
>TRBV10-2|NA|TRBJ1-5|once
CASKNRGNQPQHF
TGCGCCAGCAAGAACAGAGGCAATCAGCCCCAGCATTTT
>TRBV5-1|NA|TRBJ1-1|NA
CASHGALNTEAFF
TGCGCCAGTCACGGAGCCTTGAACACTGAAGCTTTCTTT
>TRBV12-3/TRBV12-4|NA|TRBJ1-1|NA
CASSFRGTEAFF
TGTGCCAGCAGTTTTCGGGGGACTGAAGCTTTCTTT
>TRBV11-2|TRBD2|TRBJ2-5|NA
CASSLASGGADHSKETQYF
TGTGCCAGCAGCTTAGCTAGCGGGGGGGCCGATCACTCTAAAGAGACCCAGTACTTC
>TRBV5-6|NA|TRBJ1-5|NA
CASSLTGAGNQPQHF
TGTGCCAGCAGCTTGACGGGAGCAGGCAATCAGCCCCAGCATTTT
>TRBV23-1|NA|TRBJ2-7|NA
CASSPPREERLGEQYF
TGCGCCAGCAGTCCTCCGCGAGAGGAAAGGCTGGGCGAGCAGTACTTC
>TRBV18|NA|TRBJ1-1|NA
CASSQGMNTEAFF
TGTGCCAGCTCGCAGGGTATGAACACTGAAGCTTTCTTT
>TRBV3-1/TRBV3-2|NA|TRBJ1-2|NA
CASSQEGRSDTF
TGTGCCAGCAGCCAAGAAGGCCGGAGCGACACCTTC
>TRBV19|TRBD2|TRBJ2-7|NA
CASRGTSDGYEQYF
TGTGCCAGTAGGGGGACTAGCGACGGCTACGAGCAGTACTTC
>TRBV5-6|NA|TRBJ2-7|few
CASSPEGGQPYEQYF
TGTGCCAGCAGCCCAGAGGGGGGGCAACCCTACGAGCAGTACTTC
>TRBV2|NA|TRBJ2-3|few
CASDTLGGSTDTQYF
TGTGCCAGCGATACTTTGGGTGGGAGTACAGATACGCAGTATTTT
>TRBV10-1|NA|TRBJ2-7|NA
CASPTVYEQYF
TGCGCCAGCCCGACAGTTTACGAGCAGTACTTC
>TRBV6-5|TRBD1|TRBJ1-4|once
CASSLSGTANEKLFF
TGTGCCAGCAGTCTTTCCGGGACAGCTAATGAAAAACTGTTTTTT
>TRBV28|TRBD1|TRBJ1-5|NA
CASSPRQGNNQPQHF
TGTGCCAGCAGTCCGCGACAGGGTAACAATCAGCCCCAGCATTTT
>TRBV24-1|TRBD1|TRBJ2-5|NA
CATSNRGGQETQYF
TGTGCCACCAGTAACAGGGGTGGCCAAGAGACCCAGTACTTC
>TRBV5-6|NA|TRBJ1-2|NA
CASTNRVNYGYTF
TGTGCCAGTACTAACAGGGTGAACTATGGCTACACCTTC
>TRBV30|NA|TRBJ1-5|NA
CAWSEDSLSNQPQHF
TGTGCCTGGAGTGAGGACAGCCTAAGCAATCAGCCCCAGCATTTT